Below are 9 T cell receptor beta chains sequenced from a single sample in a study of post-analysis software for immune sequencing data. General study results and limits: Controls had lower frequencies than patients of 4 or 5 TRBV segments, which included TRBV5-6, TRBV5-1 and TRBV20-1.

Antigen specificity for these receptors is unknown. Every TCR beta cDNA library bore unique molecular identifiers. TCRdb re-derived calls from the PCR reads in MiXCR, one entry per CDR3 protein. The data show roughly 870,000 distinct CDR3 sequences, around 50% seen once. The specimen sequenced was blood. All receptors derive from a girl aged 10 to 17 with multiple sclerosis.

This clonotype came up a few times. The rearrangement links TRBV5-1 to TRBJ2-1; D unclear. Germline-derived CDR1 and CDR2 are SGHRS and YFSETQ. This CDR3 region has 13 residues. Deletions cut 3 bases from V and 4 bases from J, with 8 bases between. The CDR3: CASSSNRYNEQFF. CDR3 in DNA: TGCGCCAGCAGCTCCAACCGGTACAATGAGCAGTTCTTC. The whole variable domain, filled in from reference TRBV5-1 and TRBJ2-1, reads KAGVTQTPRYLIKTRGQQVTLSCSPISGHRSVSWYQQTPGQGLQFLFEYFSETQRNKGNFPGRFSGRQFSNSRSEMNVSTLELGDSALYLCASSSNRYNEQFFGPGTRLTVL.

V is TRBV29-1 and J is TRBJ2-7; 7 bases line up with TRBD1. Germline CDR1 reads SQVTM; CDR2 reads ANQGSEA. The CDR3 extends over 13 amino acids. CDR3: CSAGTAASYEQYF. For the CDR3, the DNA is TGCAGTGCCGGGACAGCTGCTTCCTACGAGCAGTACTTC.

J is TRBJ2-3 and V is TRBV12-3 or TRBV12-4; 10 bases fit TRBD1. V lost 4 bases, J lost 0 bases, and 10 bases stayed unmatched. The CDR3 covers 18 residues. The CDR3 DNA is TGTGCCAGCAGTTCTCTTCGGGGGACAGGGGTGAGCACAGATACGCAGTATTTT. Protein: CASSSLRGTGVSTDTQYF.

The V and J genes are TRBV15 and TRBJ1-5; possibly TRBD1 for D (5 bases). Trimming removed 1 base from V and 6 bases from J, with 13 bases in between. The germline V gene encodes CDR1 LNHNV and CDR2 YYDKDF (reference sequence). The CDR3 spans 15 residues. CDR3 amino acids: CATSRGDFPGQPQHF. CDR3 sequence (DNA): TGTGCCACCAGCAGAGGGGACTTTCCCGGTCAGCCCCAGCATTTT.

The rearrangement links TRBV29-1 to TRBJ1-2; 9 bases align to TRBD1. The CDR3 runs 14 residues. Germline V gives CDR1 SQVTM, CDR2 ANQGSEA. V lost 4 bases and J lost 8; bases outside the gene matches: 11. The CDR3, as DNA: TGCAGCGTTGCCGGGGGACAGGGAGCTTCGGGCTACACCTTC. This gives the protein CSVAGGQGASGYTF.

This clonotype occurred a few times. The chain joins TRBV2 to TRBJ2-3, with 8 positions matching TRBD1. This CDR3 has 15 amino acids. V trimming: 6 bases; J trimming: 2 bases; junction bases outside the gene matches: 7. CDR1 is SNHLY and CDR2 is FYNNEI in the germline V gene. The CDR3 reads CASSTTRGLTDTQYF. The CDR3 nucleotides are TGTGCCAGCAGCACGACCAGGGGGCTCACAGATACGCAGTATTTT.

This clonotype has a single count. The CDR3: CASRYGTSGFTGANVLTF. CDR3 nucleotide sequence: TGTGCCAGCAGATACGGGACTAGCGGGTTTACTGGGGCCAACGTCCTGACTTTC. The rearrangement uses TRBV12-3 or TRBV12-4 and TRBJ2-6; 12 bases fit TRBD2. The CDR3 loop spans 18 amino acids. V was clipped by 6 bases and J by 2 bases; unmatched bases: 8.

CDR3 residues: CASSSSGWETQYF. The DNA for the CDR3 is TGTGCCAGCAGTTCTAGCGGGTGGGAGACCCAGTACTTC. This chain joins TRBV28 and TRBJ2-7; 8 bases agree with TRBD2. The J call could be wrong; TRBJ2-5 is a better fit for the DNA end. This CDR3 contains 13 residues. Germline V gene data show CDR1 as MDHEN and CDR2 as SYDVKM.

With regard to this clonotype: This may stem from a read error, because a much larger clone lies one nucleotide away. This chain joins TRBV29-1 and TRBJ2-7, with 7 bases that match TRBD1. The CDR3 contains 11 residues. CDR1 is SQVTM, CDR2 ANQGSEA, per germline. This CDR3 is CSVGTDYEQNF. CDR3 bases: TGCAGCGTGGGGACAGACTACGAGCAGAACTTC.